These T cell receptor beta chains were read from a single sample in a study of cytomegalovirus exposure and HLA in healthy donors. Some clones are missing from TCRdb's copy, which holds only in-frame ones; the method was immunoSEQ multiplex PCR. This table holds about 120,000 clones, approximately 74% found once. The specimen sequenced was PBMCs. Source of these receptors: a male donor in good health and CMV-seronegative. The CDR3 runs from the conserved cysteine through the conserved F or W. The D gene is left open where the match is weak. Clone size is not always given. Where it is, it says once, few, many or a class for expanded clones.

j_gene | d_gene | v_gene | abundance | CDR3nt | CDR3aa
TRBJ2-7 | TRBD2 | TRBV29-1 | . | TGCAGCGTTGAAGGTGGACTAGCGGGGGGGACCCGCTACGAGCAGTACTTC | CSVEGGLAGGTRYEQYF
TRBJ2-1 | . | TRBV6-6 | . | TGTGCCAGCAGTTCGATGACAAGATGGGATGAGCAGTTCTTC | CASSSMTRWDEQFF
TRBJ1-6 | TRBD1 | TRBV4-3 | few | TGCGCCAGCAGCCAACTACATGGACAGGGGAATTCACCCCTCCACTTT | CASSQLHGQGNSPLHF
TRBJ2-3 | TRBD2 | TRBV27 | . | TGTGCCAGCAGTACGGGACTAGCGGGAGTCACAGATACGCAGTATTTT | CASSTGLAGVTDTQYF
TRBJ1-4 | . | TRBV4-2 | . | TGTGCCAGCAGCCCAAGAGAGGAAAAACTGTTTTTT | CASSPREEKLFF
TRBJ2-5 | TRBD1 | TRBV5-1 | . | TGCGCCAGCAGCTCCGCCGGGACAGGGTGGGCGGAGACCCAGTACTTC | CASSSAGTGWAETQYF
TRBJ2-1 | . | TRBV7-3 | . | TGTGCCAGCAGCCCCGCCGGAACAGGGACCTACAATGAGCAGTTCTTC | CASSPAGTGTYNEQFF
TRBJ1-1 | TRBD1 | TRBV6-6 | . | TGTGCCAGCAGAACAAGGACAGGGGGTGATCTTACTGAAGCTTTCTTT | CASRTRTGGDLTEAFF
TRBJ2-3 | . | TRBV4-2 | . | TGTGCCAGCAGCCAAGTAGGCCTTGGACAGAGCAACACAGATACGCAGTATTTT | CASSQVGLGQSNTDTQYF
TRBJ2-7 | TRBD2 | TRBV2 | . | TGTGCCAGCAGTATACTAGCGGGAGACGAGCAGTACTTC | CASSILAGDEQYF
TRBJ2-7 | TRBD2 | TRBV5-8 | . | TGTGCCAGCTGCTCGGGGGGATTGGGGAGTTACGAGCAGTACTTC | CASCSGGLGSYEQYF
TRBJ2-3 | . | TRBV28 | . | TGTGCCAGCAGTATTAGTTCTCACACAGATACGCAGTATTTT | CASSISSHTDTQYF
TRBJ2-2 | . | TRBV30 | . | TGTGCCTGGAGTGTAAACCAGTATACCGGGGAGCTGTTTTTT | CAWSVNQYTGELFF
TRBJ2-7 | TRBD2 | TRBV11-1 | . | TGTGCCAGCAGCGCCGGGACTAGCGTCTACGAGCAGTACTTC | CASSAGTSVYEQYF
TRBJ1-1 | . | TRBV11-2 | . | TGTGCCAGCGCATCCGGGAGAACTATACCTGAAGCTTTCTTT | CASASGRTIPEAFF
TRBJ1-2 | . | TRBV6-5 | . | TGTGCCAGCAGTTATGAGGGAGTCAATGGCTACACCTTC | CASSYEGVNGYTF
TRBJ2-2 | TRBD2 | TRBV5-1 | . | TGCGCCAGCGCCATGGGACTAGCAGGGCTCGCGAACACCGGGGAGCTGTTTTTT | CASAMGLAGLANTGELFF
TRBJ2-1 | . | TRBV11-2 | . | TGTGCCAGCAGCTTTTCATTCAGCTCCTACAATGAGCAGTTCTTC | CASSFSFSSYNEQFF
TRBJ1-5 | . | TRBV5-1 | . | TGCGCCAGCAGCTTGGACTCTTATAGCAATCAGCCCCAGCATTTT | CASSLDSYSNQPQHF
TRBJ1-3 | . | TRBV5-1 | few | TGCGCCAGCAGCAATGACAGGTCTGGAAACACCATATATTTT | CASSNDRSGNTIYF
TRBJ1-4 | . | TRBV4-3 | . | TGCGCCAGCAGCCAAGATCAGCGCAGGGATGAAAAACTGTTTTTT | CASSQDQRRDEKLFF
TRBJ2-3 | . | TRBV7-2 | . | TGTGCCAGCAGCTTAGCCGGGGGAGTTACGCAGTATTTT | CASSLAGGVTQYF
TRBJ2-7 | TRBD1 | TRBV30 | . | TGTGCCTGGACAGATCAGGGGGCTGGCTCCTACGAGCAGTACTTC | CAWTDQGAGSYEQYF
TRBJ2-7 | TRBD2 | TRBV25-1 | . | TGTGCCAGCAGTGCTGGGACTAGCGGGAGCTACGAGCAGTACTTC | CASSAGTSGSYEQYF
TRBJ1-1 | . | TRBV14 | . | TGTGCCAGCAGCCAACGGGTACACGACGAAGCTTTCTTT | CASSQRVHDEAFF
TRBJ1-1 | TRBD1 | TRBV5-1 | . | TGCGCCAGCAGCTTGGGGGGACAGGGAGGGACTGAAGCTTTCTTT | CASSLGGQGGTEAFF
TRBJ2-5 | . | TRBV7-9 | . | TGTTCCAGCAGCTTAACTCAAGAGACCCAGTACTTC | CSSSLTQETQYF
TRBJ1-1 | . | TRBV28 | . | TGTGCCAGCAGTTCAAGGATCCGGGACTCCTCGAACACTGAAGCTTTCTTT | CASSSRIRDSSNTEAFF
TRBJ2-1 | . | TRBV11-3 | few | TGTGCCAGCAGCTTTGTCCGTTCCCCTTACAATGAGCAGTTCTTC | CASSFVRSPYNEQFF
TRBJ1-5 | TRBD1 | TRBV27 | . | TGTGCCAGCAGACCAGGGGGAAATCAGCCCCAGCATTTT | CASRPGGNQPQHF
TRBJ2-5 | TRBD2 | TRBV7-2 | . | TGTGCCAGCAGCAACCGACCGGGGACTAGCGGGGGCGGCAAGTACTTC | CASSNRPGTSGGGKYF
TRBJ2-5 | . | TRBV9 | once | TGTGCCAGCAGCGTATCCCCGGTCCAAGAGACCCAGTACTTC | CASSVSPVQETQYF
TRBJ1-3 | TRBD1 | TRBV5-1 | . | TGCGCCAGCAGCCCGACAGGGAACTCTGGAAACACCATATATTTT | CASSPTGNSGNTIYF
TRBJ2-3 | . | TRBV7-2 | . | TGTGCCAGCAGCTTAGCGTCGGGGGAGCAGACGCAGTATTTT | CASSLASGEQTQYF
TRBJ2-7 | TRBD2 | TRBV19 | . | TGTGCCAGTTCCCAATCGACTCCGGGGCTCGCGGGAGCTGTATACGAGCAGTACTTC | CASSQSTPGLAGAVYEQYF
TRBJ1-2 | . | TRBV6-5 | once | TGTGCCAGCAGTGGGTCGACAGTGAACTATGGCTACACCTTC | CASSGSTVNYGYTF
TRBJ2-6 | . | TRBV19 | . | TGTGCCAGTACCATGATAACAGGTTCTGGGGCCAACGTCCTGACTTTC | CASTMITGSGANVLTF
TRBJ2-4 | . | TRBV11-2 | once | TGTGCCAGCAGCTTACTAGCCAAAAACATTCAGTACTTC | CASSLLAKNIQYF
TRBJ2-7 | . | TRBV13 | . | TGTGCCAGCAGACTATGGAGGCACTCCTACGAGCAGTACTTC | CASRLWRHSYEQYF
TRBJ2-7 | TRBD2 | TRBV11-2 | . | TGTGCCAGCAGCCCAATCTGGCTAGCGGGAGTCACCGAGCAGTACTTC | CASSPIWLAGVTEQYF
TRBJ2-2 | TRBD1 | TRBV27 | . | TGTGCCAGCAGGGGGACAGGGGGAAAGGCCGGGGAGCTGTTTTTT | CASRGTGGKAGELFF
TRBJ1-4 | . | TRBV6-6 | . | TGTGCCAGCAGTCTACCCACAGGGCGAGGTGAAAAACTGTTTTTT | CASSLPTGRGEKLFF
TRBJ1-2 | . | TRBV5-1 | few | TGCGCCAGCAGCCCTACAAAGGCGGCCGGGAACTATGGCTACACCTTC | CASSPTKAAGNYGYTF
TRBJ2-5 | . | TRBV7-8 | . | TGTGCCAGCAGCTTAGGGAGGGCACAAGAGACCCAGTACTTC | CASSLGRAQETQYF
TRBJ1-1 | . | TRBV27 | . | TGTGCCAGCAGTTTCAACGGGGGTCGCACTGAAGCTTTCTTT | CASSFNGGRTEAFF
TRBJ2-7 | . | TRBV13 | . | TGTGCCAGCAGCCCCCGAGCGTCCTACGAGCAGTACTTC | CASSPRASYEQYF
TRBJ2-5 | . | TRBV5-1 | . | TGCGCCAGCAGCTTGGACAGGGTCGAGACCCAGTACTTC | CASSLDRVETQYF
TRBJ2-5 | . | TRBV2 | . | TGTGCCAGCAGTACGACAGGGAGGCTTTTGACCCAGTACTTC | CASSTTGRLLTQYF
TRBJ2-7 | TRBD1 | TRBV6-1 | . | TGTGCCAGCAGTGACCCCGGGACAGGGGTCTACGAGCAGTACTTC | CASSDPGTGVYEQYF
TRBJ2-7 | TRBD1 | TRBV5-6 | . | TGTGCCAGCAGCTTTGGACAGGTAGAAATCTCCTACGAGCAGTACTTC | CASSFGQVEISYEQYF
TRBJ1-5 | . | TRBV27 | . | TGTGCCAGCAGTCCACAGTTCCGGCCCGCTCAATTTTATCCCCAGCATTTT | CASSPQFRPAQFYPQHF
TRBJ2-5 | . | TRBV27 | . | TGTGCCAGCAGTCTTTCGACTAGAGGCGAGACCCAGTACTTC | CASSLSTRGETQYF
TRBJ1-2 | . | TRBV7-2 | few | TGTGCCAGCAGCCATACCGAGACGGAGGGCTACACCTTC | CASSHTETEGYTF